This entry concerns a single T cell receptor (beta chain). Its antigen remains unknown. From the 5' RACE reads, TCRdb called clonotypes with MiXCR, one entry per CDR3 protein. Here the sample spans about 160,000 distinct CDR3 sequences, approximately 20% being singletons. The source of the sample is a study of CD8 T cells in ankylosing spondylitis. General study points: The study identified a TCR beta motif of under ten highly homologous variants that appeared characteristic of ankylosing spondylitis blood.

CDR3 length: 13 residues. Trimming cost V 4 bases and J 4 bases; bases outside gene matches: 3. Germline-derived CDR1 and CDR2 are SGHRS and YFSETQ. The V call is TRBV5-1, the J call TRBJ2-3, with 7 bases identical to TRBD1. The sample was blood, either unsorted or a sorted T cell fraction (not recorded which). This sequence was found in a male donor with ankylosing spondylitis or in good health (not recorded which). The DNA for the CDR3 is TGCGCCAGCAGCACAGGGGAGTCAGATACGCAGTATTTT. Protein: CASSTGESDTQYF.